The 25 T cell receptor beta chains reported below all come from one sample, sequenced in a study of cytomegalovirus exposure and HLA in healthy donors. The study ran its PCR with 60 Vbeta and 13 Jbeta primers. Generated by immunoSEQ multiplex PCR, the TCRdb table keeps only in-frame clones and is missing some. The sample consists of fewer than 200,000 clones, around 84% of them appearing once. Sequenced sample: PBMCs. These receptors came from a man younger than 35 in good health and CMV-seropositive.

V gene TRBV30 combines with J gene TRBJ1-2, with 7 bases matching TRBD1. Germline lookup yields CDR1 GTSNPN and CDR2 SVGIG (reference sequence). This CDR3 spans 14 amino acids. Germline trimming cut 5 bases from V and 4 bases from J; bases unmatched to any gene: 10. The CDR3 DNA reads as TGTGCCTGGGAACCGACAGGGCGCACCTATGGCTACACCTTC. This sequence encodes CAWEPTGRTYGYTF.

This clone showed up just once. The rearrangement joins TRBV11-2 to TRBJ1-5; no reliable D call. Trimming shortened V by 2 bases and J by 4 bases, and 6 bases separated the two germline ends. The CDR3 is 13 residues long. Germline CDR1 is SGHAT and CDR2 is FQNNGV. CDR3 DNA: TGTGCCAGCAGCTTAAACCGGAATCAGCCCCAGCATTTT. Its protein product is CASSLNRNQPQHF.

CDR3 bases: TGCGCCAGCAGCCAAGATGGCACAAGGGGCAGGTTTGGCTACACCTTC. Translation gives CASSQDGTRGRFGYTF. The rearrangement joins TRBV4-3 to TRBJ1-2; D perhaps matches TRBD1 (5 bases). Germline assignment: CDR1 LGHNA and CDR2 YSLEER. The CDR3 sequence is 16 residues long. V lost 0 bases, J lost 7 bases, and 18 bases lay in between.

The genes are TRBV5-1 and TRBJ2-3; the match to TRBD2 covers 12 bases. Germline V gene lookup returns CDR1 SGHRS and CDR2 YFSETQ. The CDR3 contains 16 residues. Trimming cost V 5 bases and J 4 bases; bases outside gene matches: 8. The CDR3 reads CASRDLAGGPADTQYF. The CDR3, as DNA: TGCGCCAGCAGGGATCTAGCGGGGGGGCCTGCAGATACGCAGTATTTT.

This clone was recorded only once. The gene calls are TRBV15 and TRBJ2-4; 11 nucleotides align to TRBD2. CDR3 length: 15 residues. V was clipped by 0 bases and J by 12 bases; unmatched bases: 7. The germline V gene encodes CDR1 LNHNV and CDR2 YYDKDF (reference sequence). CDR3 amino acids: CATSRDGLAGGCQYF. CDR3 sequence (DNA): TGTGCCACCAGCAGAGATGGTCTAGCGGGGGGTTGTCAGTACTTC.

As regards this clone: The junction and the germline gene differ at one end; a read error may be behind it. The CDR3 spells CASVQGLKTEAFF. The CDR3 nucleotides read TGTGCCAGTGTACAGGGGCTGAAGACTGAAGCTTTCTTT. The chain uses TRBV2 and TRBJ1-1; 7 bases agree with TRBD1. The CDR3 has 13 amino acids. In germline, CDR1 is SNHLY, CDR2 FYNNEI.

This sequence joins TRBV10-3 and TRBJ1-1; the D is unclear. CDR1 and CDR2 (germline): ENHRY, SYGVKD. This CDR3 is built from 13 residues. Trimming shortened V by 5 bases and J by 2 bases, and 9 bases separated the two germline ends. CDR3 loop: CAISYTDNTEAFF. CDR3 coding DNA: TGTGCCATCAGTTATACAGATAACACTGAAGCTTTCTTT.

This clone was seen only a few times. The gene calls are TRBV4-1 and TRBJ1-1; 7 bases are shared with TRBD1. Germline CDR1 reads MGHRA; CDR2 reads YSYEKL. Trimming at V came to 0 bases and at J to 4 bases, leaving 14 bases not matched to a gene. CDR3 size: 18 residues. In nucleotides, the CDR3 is TGCGCCAGCAGCCAAGAGGATAGGGGACAGCCTATTCTCACTGAAGCTTTCTTT. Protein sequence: CASSQEDRGQPILTEAFF.

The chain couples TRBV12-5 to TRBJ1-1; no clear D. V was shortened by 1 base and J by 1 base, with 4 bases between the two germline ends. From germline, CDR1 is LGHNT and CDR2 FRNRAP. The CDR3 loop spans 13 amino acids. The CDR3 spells CASGLEQNTEAFF. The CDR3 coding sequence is TGTGCTAGTGGTTTGGAGCAGAACACTGAAGCTTTCTTT. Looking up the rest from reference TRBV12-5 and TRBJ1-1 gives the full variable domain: DARVTQTPRHKVTEMGQEVTMRCQPILGHNTVFWYRQTMMQGLELLAYFRNRAPLDDSGMPKDRFSAEMPDATLATLKIQPSEPRDSAVYFCASGLEQNTEAFFGQGTRLTVV.

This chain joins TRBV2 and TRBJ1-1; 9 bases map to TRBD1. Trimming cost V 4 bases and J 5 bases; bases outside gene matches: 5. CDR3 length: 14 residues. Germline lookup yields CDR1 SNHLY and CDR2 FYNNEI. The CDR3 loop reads CASSVDRGWTEAFF. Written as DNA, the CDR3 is TGTGCCAGCAGTGTCGACAGGGGGTGGACTGAAGCTTTCTTT.

CDR3 sequence (DNA): TGTGCCAGCAGCTCACAATCCAAAAACATTCAGTACTTC. It specifies CASSSQSKNIQYF. This chain connects TRBV7-9 to TRBJ2-4; D remains unclear. Trimming took 4 bases from V and 2 from J, leaving 6 bases between them. Per germline, CDR1 SEHNR and CDR2 FQNEAQ (reference sequence). The CDR3 has 13 amino acids.

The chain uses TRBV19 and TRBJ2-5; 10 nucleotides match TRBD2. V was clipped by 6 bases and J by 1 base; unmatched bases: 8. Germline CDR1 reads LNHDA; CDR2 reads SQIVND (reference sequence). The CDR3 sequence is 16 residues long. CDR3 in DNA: TGTGCCAGTAGGAGACGGGCTAGCGGGGGCCAAGAGACCCAGTACTTC. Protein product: CASRRRASGGQETQYF.

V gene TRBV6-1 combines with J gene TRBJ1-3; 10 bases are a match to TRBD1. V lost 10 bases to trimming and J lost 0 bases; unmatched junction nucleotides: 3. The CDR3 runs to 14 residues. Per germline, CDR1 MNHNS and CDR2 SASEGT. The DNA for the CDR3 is TGTGCCACCTGGACAGGGGGCTCTGGAAACACCATATATTTT. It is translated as CATWTGGSGNTIYF.

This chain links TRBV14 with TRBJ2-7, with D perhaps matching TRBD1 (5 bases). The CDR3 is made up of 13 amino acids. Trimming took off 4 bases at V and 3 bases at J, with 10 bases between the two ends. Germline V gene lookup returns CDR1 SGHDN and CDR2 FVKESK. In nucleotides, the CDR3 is TGTGCCAGCAGCCCCACTGACAGCTACGAGCAGTACTTC. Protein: CASSPTDSYEQYF.

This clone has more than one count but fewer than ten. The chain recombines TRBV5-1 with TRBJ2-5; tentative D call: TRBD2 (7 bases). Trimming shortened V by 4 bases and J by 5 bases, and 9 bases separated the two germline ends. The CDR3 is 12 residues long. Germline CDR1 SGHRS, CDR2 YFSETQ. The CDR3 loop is CASSEGGETQYF. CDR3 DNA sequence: TGCGCCAGCAGCGAGGGGGGGGAGACCCAGTACTTC.

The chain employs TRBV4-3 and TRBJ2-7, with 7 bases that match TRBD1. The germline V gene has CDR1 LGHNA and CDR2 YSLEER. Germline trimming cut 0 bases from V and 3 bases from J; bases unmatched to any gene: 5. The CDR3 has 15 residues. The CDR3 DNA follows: TGCGCCAGCAGCCAAGATAGGGGGCCTGACTACGAGCAGTACTTC. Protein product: CASSQDRGPDYEQYF.

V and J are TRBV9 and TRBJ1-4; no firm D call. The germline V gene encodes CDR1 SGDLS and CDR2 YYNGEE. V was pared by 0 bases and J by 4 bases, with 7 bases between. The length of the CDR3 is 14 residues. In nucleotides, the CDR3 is TGTGCCAGCAGCGTAGAGGGAGGTAATGAAAAACTGTTTTTT. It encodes CASSVEGGNEKLFF.

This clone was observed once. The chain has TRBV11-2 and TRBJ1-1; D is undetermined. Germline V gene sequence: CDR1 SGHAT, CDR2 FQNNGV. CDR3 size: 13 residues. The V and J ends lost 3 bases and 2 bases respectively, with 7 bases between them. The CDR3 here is CASSFGGNTEAFF. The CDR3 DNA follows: TGTGCCAGCAGCTTCGGAGGAAACACTGAAGCTTTCTTT.

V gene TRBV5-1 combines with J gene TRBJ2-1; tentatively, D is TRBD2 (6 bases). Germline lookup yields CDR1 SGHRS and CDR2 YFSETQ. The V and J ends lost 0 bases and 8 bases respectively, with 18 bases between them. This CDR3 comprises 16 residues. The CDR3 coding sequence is TGCGCCAGCAGCTTGGTTGGGACTCCCCCGCCCCATGAGCAGTTCTTC. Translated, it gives CASSLVGTPPPHEQFF.

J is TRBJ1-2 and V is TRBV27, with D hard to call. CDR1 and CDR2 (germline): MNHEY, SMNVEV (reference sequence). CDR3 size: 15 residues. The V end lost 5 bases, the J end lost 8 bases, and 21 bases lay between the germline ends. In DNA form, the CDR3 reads TGTGCCAGCAGTCCCGAACCGACTGCAAGCTCCGGCTACACCTTC. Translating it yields CASSPEPTASSGYTF.

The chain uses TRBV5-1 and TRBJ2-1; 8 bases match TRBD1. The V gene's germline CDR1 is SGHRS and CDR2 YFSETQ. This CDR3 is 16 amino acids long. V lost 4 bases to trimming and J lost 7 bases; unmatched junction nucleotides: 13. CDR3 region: CASSPITGTGGNEQFF. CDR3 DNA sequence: TGCGCCAGCAGCCCTATTACCGGGACAGGCGGTAATGAGCAGTTCTTC.

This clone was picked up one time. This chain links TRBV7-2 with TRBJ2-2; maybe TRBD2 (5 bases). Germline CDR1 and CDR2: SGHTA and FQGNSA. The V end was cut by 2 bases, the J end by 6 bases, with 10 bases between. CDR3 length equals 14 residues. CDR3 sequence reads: CASSLNASPGELFF. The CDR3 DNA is TGTGCCAGCAGCTTAAACGCTAGCCCCGGGGAGCTGTTTTTT.

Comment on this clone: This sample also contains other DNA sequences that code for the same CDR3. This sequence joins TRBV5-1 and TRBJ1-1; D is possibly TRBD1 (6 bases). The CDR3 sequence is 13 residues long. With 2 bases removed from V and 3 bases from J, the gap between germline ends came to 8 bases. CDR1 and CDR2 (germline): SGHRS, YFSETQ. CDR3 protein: CASSLQGYTEAFF. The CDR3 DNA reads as TGCGCCAGCAGCTTACAGGGCTACACTGAAGCTTTCTTT.

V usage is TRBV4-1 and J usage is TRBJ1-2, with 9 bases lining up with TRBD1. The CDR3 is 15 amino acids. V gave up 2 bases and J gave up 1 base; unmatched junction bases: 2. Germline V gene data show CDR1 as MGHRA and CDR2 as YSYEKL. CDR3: CASSQNRGRNYGYTF. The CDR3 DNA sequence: TGCGCCAGCAGCCAAAACAGGGGGCGTAACTATGGCTACACCTTC.

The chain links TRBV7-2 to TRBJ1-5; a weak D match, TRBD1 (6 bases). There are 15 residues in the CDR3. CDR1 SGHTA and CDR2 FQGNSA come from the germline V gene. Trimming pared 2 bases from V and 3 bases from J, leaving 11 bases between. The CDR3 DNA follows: TGTGCCAGCAGCTTAAACACAGGGTCCAATCAGCCCCAGCATTTT. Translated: CASSLNTGSNQPQHF.